This T cell receptor beta chain was documented in a study of radiotherapy plus CTLA-4 blockade in lung cancer. Overall study findings and caveats: In blood, tumor-derived TCR clones expanded after radiotherapy plus ipilimumab.

V shed 5 bases and J shed 0 bases, with 5 bases lying between them. The CDR3 spans 12 residues. From germline, CDR1 is LNHDA and CDR2 SQIVND (reference sequence). Here immunoSEQ multiplex PCR was the method, and the copy in TCRdb shows in-frame clones only, minus some. Of roughly 50,000 clones listed, roughly four fifths are singletons. Turning to this clone: Its antigen is undetermined.

The source was peripheral blood, collected from a patient treated with radiotherapy plus ipilimumab. This receptor was identified in a human donor with non-small cell lung cancer who had stable disease on radiotherapy plus ipilimumab. The chain combines TRBV19 with TRBJ2-7; the D is unclear. The CDR3 DNA reads TGTGCCAGTAGTGTCGGCTCCTACGAGCAGTACTTC. Amino acid sequence: CASSVGSYEQYF.